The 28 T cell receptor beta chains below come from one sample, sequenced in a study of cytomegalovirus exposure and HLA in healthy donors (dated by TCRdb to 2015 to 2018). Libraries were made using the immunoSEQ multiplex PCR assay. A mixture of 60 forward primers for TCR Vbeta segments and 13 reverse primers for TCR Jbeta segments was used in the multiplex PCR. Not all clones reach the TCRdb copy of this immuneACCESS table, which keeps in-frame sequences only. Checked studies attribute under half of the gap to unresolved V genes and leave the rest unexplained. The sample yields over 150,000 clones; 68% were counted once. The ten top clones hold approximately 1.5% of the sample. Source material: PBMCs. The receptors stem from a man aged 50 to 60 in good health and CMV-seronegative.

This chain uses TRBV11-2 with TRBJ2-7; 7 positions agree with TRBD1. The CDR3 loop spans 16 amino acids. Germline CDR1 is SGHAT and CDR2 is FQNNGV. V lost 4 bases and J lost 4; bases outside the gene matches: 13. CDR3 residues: CASSSIYRGPGYEQYF. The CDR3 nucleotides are TGTGCCAGCAGCTCTATCTACAGGGGTCCCGGGTACGAGCAGTACTTC.

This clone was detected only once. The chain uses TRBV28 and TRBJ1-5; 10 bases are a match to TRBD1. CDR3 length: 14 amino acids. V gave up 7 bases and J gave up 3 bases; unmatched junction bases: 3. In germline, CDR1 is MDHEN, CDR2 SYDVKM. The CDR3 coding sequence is TGTGCCAGCAAGACAGGGGGCCCCAATCAGCCCCAGCATTTT. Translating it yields CASKTGGPNQPQHF.

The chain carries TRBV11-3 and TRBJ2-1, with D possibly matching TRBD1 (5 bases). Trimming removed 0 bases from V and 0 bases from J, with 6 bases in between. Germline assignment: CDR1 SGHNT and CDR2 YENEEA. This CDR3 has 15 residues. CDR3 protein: CASSLDTGSYNEQFF. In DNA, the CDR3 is TGTGCCAGCAGCTTAGATACAGGCTCCTACAATGAGCAGTTCTTC.

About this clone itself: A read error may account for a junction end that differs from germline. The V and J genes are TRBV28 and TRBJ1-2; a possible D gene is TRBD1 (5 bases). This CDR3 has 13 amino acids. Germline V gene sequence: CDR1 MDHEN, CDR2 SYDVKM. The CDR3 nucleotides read TGTGCCAGCACTCTGGGAGGGGACTACGGCTACACCTTC. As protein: CASTLGGDYGYTF.

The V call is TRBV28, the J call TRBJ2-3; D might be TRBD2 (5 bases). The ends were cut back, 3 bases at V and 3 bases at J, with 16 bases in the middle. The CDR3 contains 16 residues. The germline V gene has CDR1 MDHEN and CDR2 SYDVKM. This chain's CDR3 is CASSFSLVGGTDTQYF. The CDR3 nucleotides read TGTGCCAGCAGTTTCTCCCTGGTAGGAGGTACAGATACGCAGTATTTT.

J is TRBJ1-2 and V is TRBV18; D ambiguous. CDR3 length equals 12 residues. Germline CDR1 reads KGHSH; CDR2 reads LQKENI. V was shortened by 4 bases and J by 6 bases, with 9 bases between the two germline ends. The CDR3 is CASSRRADGYTF. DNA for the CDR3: TGTGCCAGCTCACGGCGGGCGGATGGCTACACCTTC.

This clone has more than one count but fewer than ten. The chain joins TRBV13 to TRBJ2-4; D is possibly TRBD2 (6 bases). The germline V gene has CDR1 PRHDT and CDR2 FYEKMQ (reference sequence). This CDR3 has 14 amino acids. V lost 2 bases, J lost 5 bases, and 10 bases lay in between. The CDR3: CASSLRGEQNIQYF. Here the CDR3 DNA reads TGTGCCAGCAGCTTACGCGGGGAGCAAAACATTCAGTACTTC.

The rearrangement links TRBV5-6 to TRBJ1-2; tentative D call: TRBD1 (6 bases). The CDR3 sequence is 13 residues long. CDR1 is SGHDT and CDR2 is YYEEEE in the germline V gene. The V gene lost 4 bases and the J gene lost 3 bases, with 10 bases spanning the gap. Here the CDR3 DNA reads TGTGCCAGCAGCGGTGACAGGTACTATGGCTACACCTTC. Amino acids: CASSGDRYYGYTF.

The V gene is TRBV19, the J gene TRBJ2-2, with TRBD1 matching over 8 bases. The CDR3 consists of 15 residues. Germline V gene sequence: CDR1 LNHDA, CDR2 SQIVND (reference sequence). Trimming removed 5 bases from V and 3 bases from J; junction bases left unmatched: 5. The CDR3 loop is CASSEGQVDTGELFF. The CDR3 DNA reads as TGTGCCAGTAGTGAGGGACAGGTGGACACCGGGGAGCTGTTTTTT.

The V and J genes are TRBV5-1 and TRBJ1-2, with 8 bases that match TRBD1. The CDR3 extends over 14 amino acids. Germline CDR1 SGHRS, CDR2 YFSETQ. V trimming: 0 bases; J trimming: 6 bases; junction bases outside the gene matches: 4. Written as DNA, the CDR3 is TGCGCCAGCAGCTTGGGGGCAGGGGGCAATGGCTACACCTTC. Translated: CASSLGAGGNGYTF.

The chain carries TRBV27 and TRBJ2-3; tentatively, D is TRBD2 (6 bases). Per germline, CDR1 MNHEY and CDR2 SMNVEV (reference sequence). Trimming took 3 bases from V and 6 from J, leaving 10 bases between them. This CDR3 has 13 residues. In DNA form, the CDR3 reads TGTGCCAGCAGTTTCCAACTAGCTGATACGCAGTATTTT. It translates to CASSFQLADTQYF.

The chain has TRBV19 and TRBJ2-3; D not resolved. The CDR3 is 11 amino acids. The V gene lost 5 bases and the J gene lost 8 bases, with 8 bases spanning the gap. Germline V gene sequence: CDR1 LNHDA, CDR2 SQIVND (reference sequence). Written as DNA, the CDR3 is TGTGCCAGTAGTCATCCCCCTACGCAGTATTTT. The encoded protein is CASSHPPTQYF. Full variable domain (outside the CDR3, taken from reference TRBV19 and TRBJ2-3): DGGITQSPKYLFRKEGQNVTLSCEQNLNHDAMYWYRQDPGQGLRLIYYSQIVNDFQKGDIAEGYSVSREKKESFPLTVTSAQKNPTAFYLCASSHPPTQYFGPGTRLTVL.

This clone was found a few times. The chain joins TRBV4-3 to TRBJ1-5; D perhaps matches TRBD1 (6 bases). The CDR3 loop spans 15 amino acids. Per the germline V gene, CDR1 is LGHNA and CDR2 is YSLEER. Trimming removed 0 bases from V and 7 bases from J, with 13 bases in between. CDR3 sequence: CASSQEAGAWQPQHF. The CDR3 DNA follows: TGCGCCAGCAGCCAAGAGGCGGGGGCTTGGCAGCCCCAGCATTTT.

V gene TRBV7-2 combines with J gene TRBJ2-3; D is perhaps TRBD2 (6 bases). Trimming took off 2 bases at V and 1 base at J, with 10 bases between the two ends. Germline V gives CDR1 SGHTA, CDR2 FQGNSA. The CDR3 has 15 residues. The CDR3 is CASSLSGLGTDTQYF. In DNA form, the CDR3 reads TGTGCCAGCAGCTTAAGCGGGTTGGGCACAGATACGCAGTATTTT.

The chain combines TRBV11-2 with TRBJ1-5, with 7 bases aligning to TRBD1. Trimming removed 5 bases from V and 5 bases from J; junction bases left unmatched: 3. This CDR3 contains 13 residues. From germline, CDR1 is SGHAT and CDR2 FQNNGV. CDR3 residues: CASSSDRDQPQHF. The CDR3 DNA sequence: TGTGCCAGCAGCAGCGACAGGGATCAGCCCCAGCATTTT.

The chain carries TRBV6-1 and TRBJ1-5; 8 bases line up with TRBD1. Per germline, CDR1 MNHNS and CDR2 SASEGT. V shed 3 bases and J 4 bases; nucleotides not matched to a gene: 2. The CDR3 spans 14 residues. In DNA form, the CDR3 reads TGTGCCAGCAGTGATCGACAGGGGAATCAGCCCCAGCATTTT. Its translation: CASSDRQGNQPQHF.

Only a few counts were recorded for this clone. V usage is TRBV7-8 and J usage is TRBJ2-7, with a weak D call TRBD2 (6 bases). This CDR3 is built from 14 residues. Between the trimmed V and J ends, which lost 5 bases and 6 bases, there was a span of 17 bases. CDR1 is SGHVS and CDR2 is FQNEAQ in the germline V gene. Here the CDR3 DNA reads TGTGCCAGCAGCACTCGGTCTGAGGGAGGCGAGCAGTACTTC. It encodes CASSTRSEGGEQYF.

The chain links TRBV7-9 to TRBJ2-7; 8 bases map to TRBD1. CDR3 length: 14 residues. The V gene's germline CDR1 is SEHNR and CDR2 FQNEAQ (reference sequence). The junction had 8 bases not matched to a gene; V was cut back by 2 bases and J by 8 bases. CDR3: CASSLRQGWYKQYF. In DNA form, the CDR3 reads TGTGCCAGCAGCTTAAGACAGGGGTGGTACAAGCAGTACTTC.

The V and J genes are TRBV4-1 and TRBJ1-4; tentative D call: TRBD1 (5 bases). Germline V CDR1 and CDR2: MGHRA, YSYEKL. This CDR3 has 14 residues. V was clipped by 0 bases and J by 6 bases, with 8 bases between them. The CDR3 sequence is CASSQEGGDEKLFF. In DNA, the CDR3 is TGCGCCAGCAGCCAAGAGGGGGGGGATGAAAAACTGTTTTTT.

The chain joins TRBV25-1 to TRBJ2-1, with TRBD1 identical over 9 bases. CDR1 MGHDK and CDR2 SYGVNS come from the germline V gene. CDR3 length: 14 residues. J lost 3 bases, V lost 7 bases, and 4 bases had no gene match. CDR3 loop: CASTSGQGYNEQFF. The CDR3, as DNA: TGTGCCAGCACGTCGGGACAGGGCTACAATGAGCAGTTCTTC.

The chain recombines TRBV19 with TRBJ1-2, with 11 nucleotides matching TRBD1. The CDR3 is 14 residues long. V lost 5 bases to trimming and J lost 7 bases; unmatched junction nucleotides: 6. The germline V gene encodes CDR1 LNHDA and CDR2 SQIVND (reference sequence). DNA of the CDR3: TGTGCCAGTAGTCGGACAGGGGGCGCGCGTGGCTACACCTTC. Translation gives CASSRTGGARGYTF.

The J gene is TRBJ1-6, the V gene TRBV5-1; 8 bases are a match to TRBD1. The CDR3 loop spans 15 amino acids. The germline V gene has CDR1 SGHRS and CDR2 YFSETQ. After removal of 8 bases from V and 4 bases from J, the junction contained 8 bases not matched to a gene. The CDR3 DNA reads TGCGCCAGTGGACAGGGCGGGGTGTATAATTCACCCCTCCACTTT. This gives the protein CASGQGGVYNSPLHF.

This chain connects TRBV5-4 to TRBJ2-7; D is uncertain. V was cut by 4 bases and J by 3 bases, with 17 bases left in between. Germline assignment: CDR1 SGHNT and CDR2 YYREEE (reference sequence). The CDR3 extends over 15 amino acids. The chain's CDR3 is CASSPPLAGDYEQYF. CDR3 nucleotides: TGTGCCAGCAGCCCACCCCTGGCAGGTGACTACGAGCAGTACTTC.

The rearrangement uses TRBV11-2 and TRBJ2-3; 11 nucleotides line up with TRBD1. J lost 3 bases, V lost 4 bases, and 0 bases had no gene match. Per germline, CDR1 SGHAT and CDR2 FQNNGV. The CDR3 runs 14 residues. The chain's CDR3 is CASSWDRGTDTQYF. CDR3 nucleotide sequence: TGTGCCAGCAGCTGGGACAGGGGGACAGATACGCAGTATTTT.

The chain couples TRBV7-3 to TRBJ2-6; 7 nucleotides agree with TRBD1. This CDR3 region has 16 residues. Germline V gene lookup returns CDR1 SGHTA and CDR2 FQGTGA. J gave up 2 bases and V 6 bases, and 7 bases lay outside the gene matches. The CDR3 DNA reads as TGTGCCAGCAGTTTACAGGGGCGGGCTGGGGCCAACGTCCTGACTTTC. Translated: CASSLQGRAGANVLTF.

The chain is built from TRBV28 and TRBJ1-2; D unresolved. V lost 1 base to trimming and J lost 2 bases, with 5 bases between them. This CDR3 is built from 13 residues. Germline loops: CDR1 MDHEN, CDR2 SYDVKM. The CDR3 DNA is TGTGCCAGCAGTTTATCAGGAAACTATGGCTACACCTTC. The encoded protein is CASSLSGNYGYTF.

The CDR3 reads CASSDSVTGELFF. The CDR3 nucleotides are TGTGCCAGCAGTGACAGTGTCACCGGGGAGCTGTTTTTT. The chain combines TRBV6-1 with TRBJ2-2; D not certain. In germline, CDR1 is MNHNS, CDR2 SASEGT. The V end was cut by 3 bases, the J end by 4 bases, with 6 bases between. The CDR3 contains 13 residues.

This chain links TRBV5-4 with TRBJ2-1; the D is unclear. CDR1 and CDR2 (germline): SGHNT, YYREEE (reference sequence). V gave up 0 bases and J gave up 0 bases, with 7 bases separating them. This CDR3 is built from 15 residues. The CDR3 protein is CASSLDRSSYNEQFF. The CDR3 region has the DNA TGTGCCAGCAGCTTGGACAGAAGCTCCTACAATGAGCAGTTCTTC. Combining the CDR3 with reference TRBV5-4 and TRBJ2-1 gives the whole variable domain ETGVTQSPTHLIKTRGQQVTLRCSSQSGHNTVSWYQQALGQGPQFIFQYYREEENGRGNFPPRFSGLQFPNYSSELNVNALELDDSALYLCASSLDRSSYNEQFFGPGTRLTVL.